The 11 T cell receptor beta chains below come from one sample, sequenced in a study of shared clonotypes between healthy human individuals. Selected positively for CCR7 and CD45RO-negative, naive CD8 cells excluded terminally differentiated effector memory CD45RA+ cells. Method: immunoSEQ multiplex PCR; TCRdb's copy keeps in-frame clones and lacks some. The sample shows hundreds of thousands of clones, 90% to 95% of them seen only once. Sequencing was done on a sample of naive CD8+ T cells sorted from blood. The receptors were gathered from a man younger than 45 in good health.

Of note for this clone: The sample carries other DNA sequences with the same CDR3. The rearrangement uses TRBV6-5 and TRBJ1-2; TRBD1 is a possible D gene (6 bases). V shed 2 bases and J shed 4 bases, with 8 bases lying between them. Germline values: CDR1 MNHEY, CDR2 SVGAGI. This CDR3 has 13 amino acids. In DNA form, the CDR3 reads TGTGCCAGCAGTTACGGGGGCTCCTATGGCTACACCTTC. Translating gives CASSYGGSYGYTF.

The CDR3 coding sequence is TGTGCCAGCCTAGACAGGGGCGCCCGGGAGACCCAGTACTTC. Translation gives CASLDRGARETQYF. J is TRBJ2-5 and V is TRBV11-2, with TRBD1 matching 8 bases. V was pared by 8 bases and J by 5 bases, with 10 bases of the junction left unmatched. The CDR3 is 14 amino acids. Germline CDR1 and CDR2: SGHAT and FQNNGV.

The CDR3 here is CAWSALGSNQPQHF. CDR3 nucleotide sequence: TGTGCCTGGAGTGCGCTAGGGTCCAATCAGCCCCAGCATTTT. The chain carries TRBV30 and TRBJ1-5; D call uncertain. Germline V gives CDR1 GTSNPN, CDR2 SVGIG (reference sequence). CDR3 length equals 14 residues. V dropped 1 base and J dropped 3 bases, with 10 bases sitting between them.

The chain employs TRBV9 and TRBJ2-7; D is unresolved. The CDR3 extends over 15 amino acids. V lost 4 bases, J lost 1 base, and 15 bases lay in between. Germline values: CDR1 SGDLS, CDR2 YYNGEE. The CDR3 DNA is TGTGCCAGCAGCCCTGGGGTTTTGGCATCCTACGAGCAGTACTTC. Protein product: CASSPGVLASYEQYF.

This rearrangement joins TRBV7-9 to TRBJ2-1; D is possibly TRBD2 (6 bases). This CDR3 has 14 residues. V gave up 9 bases and J gave up 5 bases, with 17 bases separating them. Germline loops: CDR1 SEHNR, CDR2 FQNEAQ (reference sequence). This CDR3 reads CASRAGPTDNEQFF. In DNA, the CDR3 is TGTGCCAGTAGAGCGGGTCCTACCGACAATGAGCAGTTCTTC.

The V and J genes are TRBV7-9 and TRBJ2-1, with 9 positions matching TRBD1. The CDR3 totals 15 residues. The germline CDR1 and CDR2 sequences are SEHNR and FQNEAQ (reference sequence). With 5 bases clipped from V and 7 bases from J, the junction kept 9 bases outside the gene matches. The CDR3 region is CASSPGWDRANEQFF. CDR3 bases: TGTGCCAGCAGCCCCGGTTGGGACAGGGCTAATGAGCAGTTCTTC.

The rearrangement links TRBV27 to TRBJ2-3, with D perhaps matching TRBD2 (5 bases). Trimming removed 8 bases from V and 8 bases from J, with 14 bases in between. Per germline, CDR1 MNHEY and CDR2 SMNVEV (reference sequence). The CDR3 contains 12 residues. The CDR3 DNA reads as TGTGCCAGCGCGCGGGCAGGCGGTACGCAGTATTTT. It is translated as CASARAGGTQYF.

CDR3 amino acids: CASRGLYEQYF. DNA for the CDR3: TGTGCCAGCAGGGGACTCTACGAGCAGTACTTC. The chain combines TRBV27 with TRBJ2-7, with D possibly being TRBD2 (6 bases). Germline V CDR1 and CDR2: MNHEY, SMNVEV (reference sequence). V lost 6 bases and J 3 bases, leaving 6 bases between the germline ends. This CDR3 has 11 amino acids.

The CDR3 loop reads CASSLPAGGEIGKNIQYF. As DNA, the CDR3 is TGTGCCAGCAGCTTACCAGCGGGCGGGGAGATCGGCAAAAACATTCAGTACTTC. The chain recombines TRBV7-2 with TRBJ2-4, with D perhaps matching TRBD2 (6 bases). CDR3 length: 18 residues. From germline, CDR1 is SGHTA and CDR2 FQGNSA. V lost 2 bases to trimming and J lost 3 bases, with 20 bases between them.

The rearrangement joins TRBV9 to TRBJ2-3; 12 nucleotides line up with TRBD2. This CDR3 spans 16 amino acids. Losses at the gene ends were 3 bases for V and 5 bases for J; bases not matched to a gene: 7. Looked up from germline, CDR1 is SGDLS and CDR2 is YYNGEE. The CDR3 loop reads CASSEGLAGMRDTQYF. CDR3 sequence (DNA): TGTGCCAGCAGCGAGGGACTAGCGGGTATGAGAGATACGCAGTATTTT.

The chain carries TRBV9 and TRBJ2-7; D possibly corresponds to TRBD2 (6 bases). Germline-derived CDR1 and CDR2 are SGDLS and YYNGEE. V was trimmed by 2 bases and J by 5 bases, leaving 14 bases between them. The CDR3 has 14 amino acids. CDR3 loop: CASSVRGLANEQYF. The CDR3 region has the DNA TGTGCCAGCAGCGTTCGGGGACTTGCAAACGAGCAGTACTTC.